This TCR beta chain is drawn from a study of shared T cell receptors in the human thymus. The ends were cut back, 4 bases at V and 8 bases at J, with 31 bases in the middle. Germline V CDR1 and CDR2: SGHRS, YFSETQ. The CDR3 length is 19 residues. Here immunoSEQ multiplex PCR was the method, and the copy in TCRdb shows in-frame clones only, minus some. The data hold hundreds of thousands of clones, with approximately 89% observed a single time. The data were also submitted as part of a second study, on human thymus T cells. From that second work: Donation was from healthy Finnish infants who were having corrective surgery that addressed congenital heart defects. The study used thymus tissue resected during corrective heart surgery. Related research found strongly overlapping thymic repertoires in unrelated individuals.

Sequencing was carried out using thymocytes. This chain connects TRBV5-1 to TRBJ2-1, with D possibly TRBD1 on 5 matching bases. The sequence was collected from a boy under three years old with a congenital heart defect. The CDR3 sequence: CASSVRQNNTIKRSDEQFF. The CDR3, as DNA: TGCGCCAGCAGCGTTCGACAGAATAATACCATAAAACGAAGCGATGAGCAGTTCTTC.